Below are 24 T cell receptor beta chains sequenced from a single sample in a study of T cells in localized non-small cell lung cancer (dated by TCRdb to 2018 to 2020). The receptor library was made with the immunoSEQ multiplex PCR assay. The immuneACCESS repertoire file appears here via TCRdb, limited to in-frame rearrangements. These files lack a portion of the clones; in checked studies, under half of the deficit traces to unresolved V genes, and the cause of the others is not known. This sample has tens of thousands of clones in its table, and more than 70% of those were observed once. The ten largest clones take up roughly 9% of the sample. The sample in question was peripheral blood, obtained before any cancer treatment. All receptors come from a female donor older than 55 with stage I lung adenocarcinoma.

The chain has TRBV12-5 and TRBJ2-5, with TRBD2 identical over 13 bases. Germline CDR1 reads LGHNT; CDR2 reads FRNRAP. With V trimmed by 0 bases and J by 5 bases, 18 bases remained unmatched. The CDR3 is 21 residues long. The CDR3 here is CASGLVSLDRGLAGFRETQYF. The CDR3, as DNA: TGTGCTAGTGGTTTGGTATCATTGGACAGGGGACTAGCGGGGTTCCGTGAGACCCAGTACTTC. Combining the CDR3 with reference TRBV12-5 and TRBJ2-5 gives the whole variable domain DARVTQTPRHKVTEMGQEVTMRCQPILGHNTVFWYRQTMMQGLELLAYFRNRAPLDDSGMPKDRFSAEMPDATLATLKIQPSEPRDSAVYFCASGLVSLDRGLAGFRETQYFGPGTRLLVL.

CDR3 residues: CASSFPGQGAYGYTF. The CDR3 DNA follows: TGTGCCAGCAGCTTCCCCGGACAGGGGGCCTATGGCTACACCTTC. This sequence joins TRBV7-9 and TRBJ1-2; 11 bases align to TRBD1. Per the germline V gene, CDR1 is SEHNR and CDR2 is FQNEAQ (reference sequence). This CDR3 comprises 15 residues. Trimming took 3 bases from V and 4 from J; bases not matched to a gene: 4. Based on the CDR3 plus reference TRBV7-9 and TRBJ1-2, the full variable domain is DTGVSQNPRHKITKRGQNVTFRCDPISEHNRLYWYRQTLGQGPEFLTYFQNEAQLEKSRLLSDRFSAERPKGSFSTLEIQRTEQGDSAMYLCASSFPGQGAYGYTFGSGTRLTVV.

This rearrangement joins TRBV10-3 to TRBJ1-1; 7 bases match TRBD1. Germline CDR1 is ENHRY and CDR2 is SYGVKD. J was trimmed by 6 bases and V by 3 bases; bases with no gene match: 13. This CDR3 is built from 16 residues. The CDR3 DNA is TGTGCCATCAGTGACCCCACCGGGACAGCAAAGTCTGAAGCTTTCTTT. Protein: CAISDPTGTAKSEAFF.

This chain links TRBV19 with TRBJ2-4; 10 bases fit TRBD1. Germline CDR1 reads LNHDA; CDR2 reads SQIVND (reference sequence). The CDR3 sequence is 18 residues long. The J segment lost 1 base and the V segment lost 7 bases, leaving 13 bases of the junction unmatched. The CDR3 DNA sequence: TGTGCCAGTACCCAAGGGACAGGGGCACCTTATGCCAAAAACATTCAGTACTTC. It is translated as CASTQGTGAPYAKNIQYF.

Only one count was recorded for this clone. This chain links TRBV21-1 with TRBJ2-7; the table's D call TRBD2 went unverified against the DNA. TRBV21-1 is described as a pseudogene. The CDR3 covers 16 residues. The CDR3 loop reads CASSNSFRGDTYEQYF. Here the CDR3 DNA reads TGTGCCAGCAGCAATTCATTTCGGGGGGACACCTACGAGCAGTACTTC.

The chain employs TRBV5-6 and TRBJ1-2; maybe TRBD1 (6 bases). The CDR3 has 13 residues. Trimming took 0 bases from V and 3 from J, leaving 6 bases between them. CDR1 and CDR2 from the germline V gene are SGHDT and YYEEEE. CDR3: CASSLAGDYGYTF. Here the CDR3 DNA reads TGTGCCAGCAGCTTGGCAGGGGACTATGGCTACACCTTC.

This sequence joins TRBV5-1 and TRBJ1-3, with 8 positions matching TRBD1. V lost 4 bases and J lost 4; bases outside the gene matches: 4. The CDR3 has 14 residues. Looked up from germline, CDR1 is SGHRS and CDR2 is YFSETQ. In DNA form, the CDR3 reads TGCGCCAGCAGCACAGGGGGAGCGGGAAACACCATATATTTT. Encoded protein: CASSTGGAGNTIYF.

V gene TRBV10-3 combines with J gene TRBJ2-1; D is perhaps TRBD1 (6 bases). V lost 3 bases, J lost 6 bases, and 12 bases lay in between. This CDR3 has 14 amino acids. Germline values: CDR1 ENHRY, CDR2 SYGVKD. As DNA, the CDR3 is TGTGCCATCAGTGATGGGGGCTCGGGCAATGAGCAGTTCTTC. Protein product: CAISDGGSGNEQFF.

This clone was counted a single time. The chain recombines TRBV19 with TRBJ2-3; possibly TRBD1 or TRBD2 for D (5 bases each). The germline V and J ends were trimmed by 8 bases and 0 bases, with 12 bases remaining between them. CDR1 is LNHDA and CDR2 is SQIVND in the germline V gene (reference sequence). This CDR3 is built from 14 residues. Written as DNA, the CDR3 is TGTGCCAGTGGGGGTCAGGTGAGCACAGATACGCAGTATTTT. It encodes CASGGQVSTDTQYF. Using reference TRBV19 and TRBJ2-3 for the parts outside the CDR3, the full variable domain is DGGITQSPKYLFRKEGQNVTLSCEQNLNHDAMYWYRQDPGQGLRLIYYSQIVNDFQKGDIAEGYSVSREKKESFPLTVTSAQKNPTAFYLCASGGQVSTDTQYFGPGTRLTVL.

This chain links TRBV4-3 with TRBJ2-1, with 10 bases matching TRBD2. V dropped 6 bases and J dropped 0; count of bases not matched to a gene: 2. The CDR3 loop spans 15 amino acids. CDR1 LGHNA and CDR2 YSLEER come from the germline V gene. The CDR3 loop reads CASSPSGSSYNEQFF. CDR3 DNA: TGCGCCAGCAGTCCTAGCGGGAGCTCCTACAATGAGCAGTTCTTC.

The rearrangement joins TRBV4-3 to TRBJ2-1; tentatively, D is TRBD2 (6 bases). Germline V gene data show CDR1 as LGHNA and CDR2 as YSLEER. Trimming removed 1 base at V and 7 bases at J, with 8 bases between. The length of the CDR3 is 13 residues. CDR3 in DNA: TGCGCCAGCAGCCAAGTTCGGGGGAATGAGCAGTTCTTC. Its protein is CASSQVRGNEQFF.

The rearrangement links TRBV4-1 to TRBJ1-2; tentative D call: TRBD1 (5 bases). V was clipped by 0 bases and J by 5 bases, with 19 bases between them. There are 17 residues in the CDR3. Germline V gives CDR1 MGHRA, CDR2 YSYEKL. The CDR3 DNA sequence: TGCGCCAGCAGCCAAGATCTAGAGGCAGGGCTGTTTTATGGCTACACCTTC. The encoded protein is CASSQDLEAGLFYGYTF.

The chain combines TRBV6-5 with TRBJ2-5; D is unresolved. The V gene lost 4 bases and the J gene lost 5 bases, with 5 bases spanning the gap. This CDR3 region has 11 residues. Germline-derived CDR1 and CDR2 are MNHEY and SVGAGI. The CDR3 DNA is TGTGCCAGCAGTTCCGTGGAGACCCAGTACTTC. Its protein product is CASSSVETQYF.

This clone has just one count. The gene calls are TRBV15 and TRBJ2-4; D is undetermined. Deletions cut 0 bases from V and 0 bases from J, with 9 bases between. The CDR3 runs to 16 residues. The germline gives CDR1 LNHNV, CDR2 YYDKDF (reference sequence). CDR3 protein: CATSRDQDIAKNIQYF. The CDR3 region has the DNA TGTGCCACCAGCAGAGATCAGGATATAGCCAAAAACATTCAGTACTTC.

J is TRBJ1-4 and V is TRBV6-9; TRBD1 agrees at 7 bases. Germline V gene data show CDR1 as MNHGY and CDR2 as SVAAGI. The CDR3 runs to 14 residues. Trimming at V came to 8 bases and at J to 1 base, leaving 4 bases not matched to a gene. The CDR3 nucleotides are TGTGCCAGCCGACACAGGGGAACTAATGAAAAACTGTTTTTT. It encodes CASRHRGTNEKLFF.

This clone appeared once. The chain recombines TRBV30 with TRBJ2-7; 7 bases fit TRBD1. The CDR3 loop spans 13 amino acids. Germline CDR1 is GTSNPN and CDR2 is SVGIG (reference sequence). V lost 1 base to trimming and J lost 0 bases; unmatched junction nucleotides: 0. CDR3 sequence reads: CAWSGDSSYEQYF. As DNA, the CDR3 is TGTGCCTGGAGTGGGGACAGCTCCTACGAGCAGTACTTC.

This chain joins TRBV5-4 and TRBJ1-2; possible D gene TRBD1, 5 bases. V lost 1 base to trimming and J lost 8 bases, with 15 bases between them. CDR3 length: 14 residues. Per the germline V gene, CDR1 is SGHNT and CDR2 is YYREEE (reference sequence). CDR3 loop: CASSLIGGGSGYTF. The CDR3 coding sequence is TGTGCCAGCAGCTTGATCGGCGGGGGTTCCGGCTACACCTTC. The complete variable domain, with remaining parts taken from reference TRBV5-4 and TRBJ1-2, reads ETGVTQSPTHLIKTRGQQVTLRCSSQSGHNTVSWYQQALGQGPQFIFQYYREEENGRGNFPPRFSGLQFPNYSSELNVNALELDDSALYLCASSLIGGGSGYTFGSGTRLTVV.

The V gene is TRBV19, the J gene TRBJ2-4; 7 positions match TRBD2. The germline V gene has CDR1 LNHDA and CDR2 SQIVND (reference sequence). J gave up 6 bases and V 1 base, and 6 bases lay outside the gene matches. This CDR3 comprises 15 residues. The CDR3 region is CASSIAWGGINIQYF. CDR3 DNA: TGTGCCAGTAGTATAGCGTGGGGAGGGATAAACATTCAGTACTTC.

J is TRBJ1-1 and V is TRBV6-5, with a tentative D call TRBD1 (6 bases). Trimming took 6 bases from V and 8 from J, leaving 13 bases between them. The CDR3 length is 12 residues. From germline, CDR1 is MNHEY and CDR2 SVGAGI. The chain's CDR3 is CASRQLQGEAFF. DNA of the CDR3: TGTGCCAGCAGACAGCTCCAGGGGGAAGCTTTCTTT.

CDR3 bases: TGCGCCAGCAGCTTACAGGGAGCGGAGACCCAGTACTTC. Protein: CASSLQGAETQYF. The chain is built from TRBV5-1 and TRBJ2-5; maybe TRBD1 (6 bases). The ends were cut back, 2 bases at V and 5 bases at J, with 10 bases in the middle. Per germline, CDR1 SGHRS and CDR2 YFSETQ. The CDR3 spans 13 residues.

The V and J genes are TRBV7-8 and TRBJ2-6; D is uncertain. Trimming left V 0 bases short and J 0 bases short, with 6 bases between. The germline V gene encodes CDR1 SGHVS and CDR2 FQNEAQ. The CDR3 has 16 residues. The CDR3 sequence is CASSLASASGANVLTF. CDR3 nucleotides: TGTGCCAGCAGCTTAGCATCCGCCTCTGGGGCCAACGTCCTGACTTTC. Drawing the rest from reference TRBV7-8 and TRBJ2-6, the complete variable domain is GAGVSQSPRYKVAKRGQDVALRCDPISGHVSLFWYQQALGQGPEFLTYFQNEAQLDKSGLPSDRFFAERPEGSVSTLKIQRTQQEDSAVYLCASSLASASGANVLTFGAGSRLTVL.

The chain is built from TRBV28 and TRBJ2-1; 9 bases line up with TRBD2. The CDR3 sequence is 15 residues long. The germline gives CDR1 MDHEN, CDR2 SYDVKM. V was pared by 1 base and J by 10 bases, with 8 bases of the junction left unmatched. CDR3 coding DNA: TGTGCCAGCAGTTTATTAGCGGGAGTCTTAGGAGAGCAGTTCTTC. Residues: CASSLLAGVLGEQFF.

The chain has TRBV9 and TRBJ2-6; D unclear. This CDR3 is 14 amino acids long. Trimming took off 0 bases at V and 7 bases at J, with 8 bases between the two ends. Germline V gene lookup returns CDR1 SGDLS and CDR2 YYNGEE. Written as DNA, the CDR3 is TGTGCCAGCAGCGTAGACATAAGAGCCAACGTCCTGACTTTC. Its translation: CASSVDIRANVLTF.

The J gene is TRBJ2-2, the V gene TRBV14, with D perhaps TRBD2 (5 bases). The CDR3 sequence is 16 residues long. V lost 2 bases, J lost 5 bases, and 15 bases lay in between. Germline CDR1 SGHDN, CDR2 FVKESK. Here the CDR3 reads CASSQRLRDRTGELFF. As DNA, the CDR3 is TGTGCCAGCAGCCAAAGGTTGAGGGATCGAACCGGGGAGCTGTTTTTT.